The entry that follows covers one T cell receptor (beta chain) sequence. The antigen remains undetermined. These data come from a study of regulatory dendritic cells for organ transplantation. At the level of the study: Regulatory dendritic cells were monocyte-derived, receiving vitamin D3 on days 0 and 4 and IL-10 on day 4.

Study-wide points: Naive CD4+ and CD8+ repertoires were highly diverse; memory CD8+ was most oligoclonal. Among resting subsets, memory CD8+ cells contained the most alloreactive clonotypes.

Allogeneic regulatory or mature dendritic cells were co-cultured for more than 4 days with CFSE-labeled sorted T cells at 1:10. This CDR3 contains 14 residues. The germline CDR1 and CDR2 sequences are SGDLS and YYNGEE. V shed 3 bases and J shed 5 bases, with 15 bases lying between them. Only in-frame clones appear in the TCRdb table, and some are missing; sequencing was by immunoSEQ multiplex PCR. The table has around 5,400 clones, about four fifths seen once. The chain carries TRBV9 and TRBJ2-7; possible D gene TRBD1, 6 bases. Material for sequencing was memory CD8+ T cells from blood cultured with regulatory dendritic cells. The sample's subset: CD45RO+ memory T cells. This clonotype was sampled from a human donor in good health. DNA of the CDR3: TGTGCCAGCAGCGCAGGGGCCGAACTCCACGAGCAGTACTTC. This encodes CASSAGAELHEQYF.